This T cell receptor (beta chain) was captured by sequencing in a study of T cell repertoires in cytomegalovirus infection (dated by TCRdb to between 2017 and 2020). For the study in its entirety: Donor HLA type was relevant to the analysis, because carriage of CMV infection together with the matching HLA type was indicated by public TCR beta signatures. Broad study findings and their caveats: Cumulative frequency of public TCR beta family members discriminated carriers of CMV infection plus the relevant HLA type in this cohort and an independent approximately 400-donor cohort. The ex vivo response was dominated by HLA-C-restricted CMV-specific TCR beta clonotypes, which also provided the single most frequent clonotype in two of eight donors.

The germline V gene (reference sequence) specifies SEHNR as CDR1 and FQNEAQ as CDR2. Trimming accounts for 5 bases at V and 2 bases at J, while the number of junction bases matched to no gene is 5. The cysteine opens and the phenylalanine closes a CDR3 of 14 amino acids. Only CDR3 DNA is held: 42 bases, read in frame from base 1. The sample holds a few counts of this clonotype. The clone's antigen remains unknown. There are no base qualities to consult, and no much larger clone falls within one base. The sample was run on an Illumina HiSeq 1500. The public reads were reanalyzed by TCRdb: fastp trimming at Q25, MiXCR alignment, in-frame beta chains only. Records with the same CDR3 protein are collapsed into one entry carrying the most frequent genes and DNA. Within this sample are hundreds of thousands of distinct CDR3 sequences, with 15% to 20% of them counted one time only. Approximately 10% of the sample is taken by the ten largest.

This clonotype was sampled from a human donor in good health (CMV status not recorded). Some clones in this sample may be carry-over from other donors' samples. The chain uses TRBV7-9 and TRBJ2-5; TRBD1 agrees with 7 junctional bases. Sequencing used PBMCs. This receptor has the CDR3 CASSDRVIQETQYF. The nucleotides read TGTGCCAGCAGCGACAGGGTAATTCAAGAGACCCAGTACTTC.